This paragraph covers one T cell receptor (beta chain) sequence. The antigen is unknown. Donors were healthy Caucasian individuals from Russia aged roughly 6 to 90. These data originate in a study of blood T cells in healthy people across ages. Study conclusions and caveats: Conclusively comparing naive with antigen-experienced cells was impossible with unsorted PBMCs.

J lost 3 bases, V lost 6 bases, and 22 bases had no gene match. The CDR3 spans 21 residues. Per the germline V gene, CDR1 is MNHEY and CDR2 is SVGEGT. The second PCR ran about 6 to 11 cycles with a sample-barcoded 5' primer and J-beta primers. MiXCR was run by TCRdb on the 5' RACE reads, yielding one entry per CDR3 protein. The sample includes 800,000 or so distinct CDR3 sequences, around a quarter seen only once; the top ten take under 4.5%. This sample also appeared in a second study, on T cells of mothers and their children.

The chain links TRBV6-2 or TRBV6-3 to TRBJ2-2; 10 bases are shared with TRBD1. Sequencing was performed on blood. The sequence was obtained from a boy younger than 18 in good health. The CDR3 loop is CASRPDRGHGSLQLDTGELFF. CDR3 in DNA: TGTGCCAGCAGGCCTGACAGGGGGCATGGTAGCCTCCAATTGGACACCGGGGAGCTGTTTTTT.